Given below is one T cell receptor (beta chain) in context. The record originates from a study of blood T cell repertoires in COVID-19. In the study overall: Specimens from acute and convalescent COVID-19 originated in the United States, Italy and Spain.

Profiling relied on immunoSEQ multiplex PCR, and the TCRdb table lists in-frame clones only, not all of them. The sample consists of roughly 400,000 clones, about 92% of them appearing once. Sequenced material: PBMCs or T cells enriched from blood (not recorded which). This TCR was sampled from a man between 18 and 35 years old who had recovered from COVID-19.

The CDR3 spells CASSPGSKYNEKLFF. CDR3 sequence (DNA): TGTGCCAGCAGTCCAGGATCGAAATATAATGAAAAACTGTTTTTT. This chain connects TRBV6-5 to TRBJ1-4; no definite D call. This CDR3 spans 15 amino acids. V lost 5 bases to trimming and J lost 4 bases, with 14 bases between them. Per the germline V gene, CDR1 is MNHEY and CDR2 is SVGAGI.